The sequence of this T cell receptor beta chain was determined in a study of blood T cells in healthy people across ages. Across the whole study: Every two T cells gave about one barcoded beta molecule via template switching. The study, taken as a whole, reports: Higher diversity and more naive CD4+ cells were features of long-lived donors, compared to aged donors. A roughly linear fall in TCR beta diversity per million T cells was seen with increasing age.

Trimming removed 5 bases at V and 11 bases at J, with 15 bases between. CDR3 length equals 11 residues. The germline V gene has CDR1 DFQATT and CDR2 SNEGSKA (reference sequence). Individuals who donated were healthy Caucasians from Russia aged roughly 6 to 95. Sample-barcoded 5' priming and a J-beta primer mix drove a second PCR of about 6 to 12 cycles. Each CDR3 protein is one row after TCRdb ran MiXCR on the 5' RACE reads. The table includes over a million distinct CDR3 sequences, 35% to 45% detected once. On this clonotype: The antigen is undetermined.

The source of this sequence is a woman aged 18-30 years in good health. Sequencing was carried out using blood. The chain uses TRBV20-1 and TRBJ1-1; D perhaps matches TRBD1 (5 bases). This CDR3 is CSAGGGKGAFF. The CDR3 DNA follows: TGCAGTGCTGGGGGGGGAAAAGGGGCTTTCTTT.